This T cell receptor (beta chain) was sequenced for a study of blood T cell repertoires in COVID-19. Study background: Samples representing acute and convalescent COVID-19 were sourced from the United States, Italy and Spain. The analysed material was cDNA or gDNA that came from T cells, B-cell-depleted T cells, or PBMCs.

The CDR3 length is 15 residues. Germline trimming cut 5 bases from V and 4 bases from J; bases unmatched to any gene: 7. Germline V gene lookup returns CDR1 KGHSH and CDR2 LQKENI. The repertoire was sequenced with immunoSEQ multiplex PCR; TCRdb's copy has only in-frame clones and lacks some. In the table there are about 250,000 clones, about 85% of which are singletons. This chain connects TRBV18 to TRBJ1-2, with TRBD1 matching over 10 bases. Source material: peripheral blood. The origin of this receptor is a young man with active or convalescent COVID-19. Here the CDR3 reads CASSALGTGVYGYTF. The DNA for the CDR3 is TGTGCCAGCTCAGCGTTGGGGACAGGGGTCTATGGCTACACCTTC.